The sequence of this TCR beta chain was determined in a study of early T cells in non-severe SARS-CoV-2 infection. This clonotype was seen only a few times. Per the germline V gene, CDR1 is SGHAT and CDR2 is FQNNGV. There are 14 residues in the CDR3. Between the trimmed V and J ends, which lost 2 bases and 5 bases, there was a span of 10 bases. TCRdb called the 5' RACE reads again in MiXCR, with one record for every CDR3 protein. This table has around 70,000 distinct CDR3 sequences, 8% to 9.5% appearing once. This rearrangement joins TRBV11-2 to TRBJ2-1; tentative D call: TRBD2 (6 bases). This clonotype originated in an adult who was a healthcare worker with PCR-confirmed SARS-CoV-2 infection or an uninfected control (not recorded which). The specimen was whole blood. The CDR3 nucleotides are TGTGCCAGCAGCTTAACGGGAGTAAACAATGAGCAGTTCTTC. Amino acids: CASSLTGVNNEQFF.